The 22 T cell receptor beta chains presented below share a single source sample, sequenced in a study of blood T cells in healthy people across ages. Using a J-beta primer mix together with a sample-barcoded 5' primer, a second PCR was run for about 6 to 12 cycles. Each CDR3 protein is one row after TCRdb ran MiXCR on the 5' RACE reads. Among around 970,000 distinct CDR3 sequences listed, around 54% were seen once. Input material: blood. The receptor set was obtained from a woman aged 60-75 years in good health.

The chain uses TRBV27 and TRBJ2-3; D is possibly TRBD1 (5 bases). CDR1 is MNHEY and CDR2 is SMNVEV in the germline V gene (reference sequence). CDR3 length equals 15 residues. V was clipped by 5 bases and J by 3 bases, with 15 bases between them. As DNA, the CDR3 is TGTGCCAGCAGTATCTCTCCGCAGGGTACAGATACGCAGTATTTT. Protein sequence: CASSISPQGTDTQYF.

The rearrangement joins TRBV18 to TRBJ2-7; 9 bases agree with TRBD1. In germline, CDR1 is KGHSH, CDR2 LQKENI. The CDR3 has 17 residues. The V gene end was trimmed by 2 bases and the J gene end by 7 bases; junction bases not matched to a gene: 15. CDR3 DNA: TGTGCCAGCTCACCAAGAGGGGGACAGGGCTCCTACAATGAGCAGTACTTC. Its translation is CASSPRGGQGSYNEQYF.

The chain is built from TRBV4-2 and TRBJ2-3; no definite D call. The CDR3 has 15 residues. The germline gives CDR1 LGHNA, CDR2 YNFKEQ. V lost 5 bases to trimming and J lost 5 bases, with 17 bases between them. CDR3 coding DNA: TGTGCCAGCAGCGCGACGCAAGACTCCGGAGATACGCAGTATTTT. It encodes CASSATQDSGDTQYF.

The V call is TRBV29-1, the J call TRBJ1-1; D is perhaps TRBD1 (6 bases). The CDR3 consists of 12 residues. Germline-derived CDR1 and CDR2 are SQVTM and ANQGSEA. Trimming pared 6 bases from V and 3 bases from J, leaving 11 bases between. This CDR3 is CSVRQAYTEAFF. In nucleotides, the CDR3 is TGCAGCGTCAGACAGGCGTACACTGAAGCTTTCTTT. Full variable domain (outside the CDR3, taken from reference TRBV29-1 and TRBJ1-1): SAVISQKPSRDICQRGTSLTIQCQVDSQVTMMFWYRQQPGQSLTLIATANQGSEATYESGFVIDKFPISRPNLTFSTLTVSNMSPEDSSIYLCSVRQAYTEAFFGQGTRLTVV.

The chain couples TRBV12-3 or TRBV12-4 to TRBJ2-3; D gene uncertain. CDR3 length: 12 residues. The V gene lost 6 bases and the J gene lost 13 bases, with 17 bases spanning the gap. CDR3 amino acids: CASRVSADMEYF. CDR3 in DNA: TGTGCCAGCAGAGTGAGCGCAGATATGGAGTATTTT.

V usage is TRBV27 and J usage is TRBJ2-5; D not resolved. This CDR3 has 13 amino acids. From germline, CDR1 is MNHEY and CDR2 SMNVEV (reference sequence). The V end lost 4 bases, the J end lost 4 bases, and 10 bases lay between the germline ends. For the CDR3, the DNA is TGTGCCAGCAGTTCCGCTCGCGGAGAGACCCAGTACTTC. Protein sequence: CASSSARGETQYF.

The V call is TRBV3-1, the J call TRBJ2-7; D gene ambiguous. There are 15 residues in the CDR3. V shed 6 bases and J shed 0 bases, with 15 bases lying between them. CDR1 and CDR2 from the germline V gene are LGHDT and YNNKEL (reference sequence). The CDR3 loop reads CASRGVRSSSYEQYF. Here the CDR3 DNA reads TGTGCCAGCAGAGGAGTACGGTCGAGCTCCTACGAGCAGTACTTC.

This clonotype was picked up a small number of times. The V and J genes are TRBV5-1 and TRBJ1-2, with D maybe TRBD1 (5 bases). The V gene lost 4 bases and the J gene lost 4 bases, with 11 bases spanning the gap. The CDR3 is 13 residues long. Germline V lookup: CDR1 SGHRS, CDR2 YFSETQ. CDR3 protein: CASSEGHPYGYTF. As DNA, the CDR3 is TGCGCCAGCAGCGAAGGACACCCCTATGGCTACACCTTC.

This CDR3 is CASSLARAAIQETQYF. The DNA for the CDR3 is TGTGCCAGCAGCTTGGCGCGAGCGGCGATCCAAGAGACCCAGTACTTC. The chain has TRBV5-6 and TRBJ2-5; D might be TRBD2 (5 bases). The germline V gene has CDR1 SGHDT and CDR2 YYEEEE. Trimming stripped 0 bases from V and 1 base from J, with 13 bases between. This CDR3 comprises 16 residues.

As to this clonotype: A single base separates this from a much larger clone, so it may be a read error. The chain links TRBV29-1 to TRBJ2-3; D may match TRBD1 or TRBD2 (5 bases each). The ends were cut back, 4 bases at V and 5 bases at J, with 13 bases in the middle. Germline values: CDR1 SQVTM, CDR2 ANQGSEA. The CDR3 runs to 13 residues. CDR3 DNA: TGCAGCGTTGGGGACCGTGTGAAAGATACGCAGTATTTT. It translates to CSVGDRVKDTQYF.

The chain recombines TRBV12-3 or TRBV12-4 with TRBJ1-2, with 7 bases aligning to TRBD1. There are 13 residues in the CDR3. V dropped 6 bases and J dropped 3; count of bases not matched to a gene: 4. Here the CDR3 DNA reads TGTGCCAGCAGACCAACAGGGGACTATGGCTACACCTTC. This codes for CASRPTGDYGYTF.

About this clonotype: At one of its ends the junction is not consistent with the germline gene, which may arise from a read error. The rearrangement uses TRBV7-2 and TRBJ2-5; D is unresolved. The germline gives CDR1 SGHTA, CDR2 FQGNSA. This CDR3 contains 12 residues. CDR3 coding DNA: TGCGCCAGCAGCCCGCCCAGGGAGACCCAGTACTTC. Translated: CASSPPRETQYF.

Here the CDR3 reads CAWRFGSYEQYF. In DNA form, the CDR3 reads TGTGCCTGGAGGTTTGGATCCTACGAGCAGTACTTC. The chain employs TRBV30 and TRBJ2-4; D remains ambiguous. The tail of the sequence fits TRBJ2-7 better, so the J call may be wrong. Looked up from germline, CDR1 is GTSNPN and CDR2 is SVGIG (reference sequence). The CDR3 contains 12 residues.

This chain uses TRBV29-1 with TRBJ2-1; D unclear. Matching the DNA end better, TRBJ2-7 makes the J call doubtful. Germline-derived CDR1 and CDR2 are SQVTM and ANQGSEA. There are 15 residues in the CDR3. The CDR3 is CSVGLALSSYNEQYF. The DNA for the CDR3 is TGCAGCGTTGGTCTGGCTCTTAGCTCCTACAATGAGCAGTACTTC.

The table lists this clonotype with many counts. The rearrangement links TRBV24-1 to TRBJ2-3; no definite D call. Between the trimmed V and J ends, which lost 3 bases and 2 bases, there was a span of 11 bases. This CDR3 region has 15 residues. The germline CDR1 and CDR2 sequences are KGHDR and SFDVKD. Here the CDR3 DNA reads TGTGCCACCAGTGATCTCCAGCGAGACACAGATACGCAGTATTTT. This sequence encodes CATSDLQRDTDTQYF.

The chain is built from TRBV6-2 or TRBV6-3 and TRBJ2-3; D ambiguous. The V and J ends lost 11 bases and 5 bases respectively, with 20 bases between them. CDR1 MNHEY and CDR2 SVGEGT come from the germline V gene. The CDR3 has 14 residues. Written as DNA, the CDR3 is TGTGCCTGCGCGCCCTTAAAACCTGGAGATACGCAGTATTTT. This sequence encodes CACAPLKPGDTQYF.

This clonotype has a handful of counts. The CDR3 DNA reads as TGTGCCAGCAGTACAAAGAGGGACCAGTACTTC. This sequence encodes CASSTKRDQYF. The chain employs TRBV2 and TRBJ2-5, with D possibly being TRBD2 (5 bases). V lost 5 bases, J lost 10 bases, and 11 bases lay in between. CDR1 SNHLY and CDR2 FYNNEI come from the germline V gene. The CDR3 is 11 residues long.

Only one count was recorded for this clonotype. This chain connects TRBV27 to TRBJ2-7; D remains unclear. The CDR3 sequence is 16 residues long. Trimming left V 5 bases short and J 0 bases short, with 17 bases between. In germline, CDR1 is MNHEY, CDR2 SMNVEV (reference sequence). CDR3 in amino acids: CASSPSSGISSYEQYF. CDR3 sequence (DNA): TGTGCCAGCAGTCCATCTTCCGGCATCAGCTCCTACGAGCAGTACTTC.

The genes are TRBV15 and TRBJ1-2; D call uncertain. V was pared by 1 base and J by 8 bases, with 17 bases between. Germline CDR1 LNHNV, CDR2 YYDKDF (reference sequence). This CDR3 is built from 15 residues. The CDR3 region is CATSRGDAESPGYTF. The CDR3 DNA reads TGTGCCACCAGCAGAGGGGATGCGGAATCGCCCGGCTACACCTTC.

CDR3 in amino acids: CASSDRQGFDIEQYF. CDR3 bases: TGTGCCAGCAGTGATAGGCAGGGTTTTGATATCGAGCAGTACTTC. This sequence joins TRBV25-1 and TRBJ2-7, with D possibly matching TRBD1 (5 bases). The CDR3 has 15 residues. V gave up 3 bases and J gave up 6 bases, with 18 bases separating them. CDR1 and CDR2 from the germline V gene are MGHDK and SYGVNS.

This clonotype has more than one count but fewer than ten. The CDR3 DNA reads TGTGCCATCAGTGAGGCGCCGATGGATGGCTACACCTTC. Residues: CAISEAPMDGYTF. V is TRBV10-3 and J is TRBJ1-2; D unresolved. Germline assignment: CDR1 ENHRY and CDR2 SYGVKD. V was shortened by 2 bases and J by 6 bases, with 10 bases between the two germline ends. The CDR3 is 13 residues long.

This chain connects TRBV27 to TRBJ2-7; 9 positions agree with TRBD2. The CDR3 is 14 amino acids. CDR1 and CDR2 from the germline V gene are MNHEY and SMNVEV (reference sequence). The trim removed 6 bases at V and 1 base at J, leaving 4 bases unmatched. CDR3 nucleotide sequence: TGTGCCAGCAGGCTCCTAGCGGGATCCTACGAGCAGTACTTC. This codes for CASRLLAGSYEQYF.